These T cell receptor beta chains were read from a single sample in a study of CD8+ T cells in alopecia areata. Sequencing used immunoSEQ multiplex PCR; TCRdb keeps in-frame clones, though not all of them. The repertoire includes some 120,000 clones, 45% to 50% of them detected once, and 10% sits in the top ten. Sequences were obtained from NKG2D-low CD8+ T cells sorted from blood. These receptor sequences come from a human donor with alopecia areata. Both conserved end residues are part of each CDR3. The D gene is left open where the match is weak. Clone size is not always given. Where it is, it says once, few, many or a class for expanded clones.

>TRBJ2-7|NA|NA|TRBV6-1
CASSEDQVAPSYEQYF
TGTGCCAGCAGTGAAGATCAGGTAGCGCCCTCCTACGAGCAGTACTTC
>TRBJ2-5|few|TRBD2|TRBV29-1
CSTGTSGRLAETQYF
TGCAGCACCGGGACTAGCGGGAGATTGGCGGAGACCCAGTACTTC
>TRBJ2-7|NA|TRBD2|TRBV30
CASRGVPYEQYF
TGTGCCTCCCGGGGGGTACCCTACGAGCAGTACTTC
>TRBJ1-1|few|NA|TRBV5-6
CASSLRGNTEAFF
TGTGCCAGCAGCTTGAGGGGGAACACTGAAGCTTTCTTT
>TRBJ2-7|NA|NA|TRBV7-9
CASSLDGEQYF
TGTGCCAGCAGCCTGGATGGCGAGCAGTACTTC
>TRBJ2-1|NA|NA|TRBV7-6
CASSFGTVEQFF
TGTGCCAGCAGCTTCGGGACCGTCGAGCAGTTCTTC
>TRBJ2-7|few|NA|TRBV29-1
CSVGGRFAYEQYF
TGCAGCGTTGGGGGCAGGTTCGCCTACGAGCAGTACTTC
>TRBJ2-1|NA|TRBD2|TRBV2
CASVGAGGSYNEQFF
TGTGCCAGCGTTGGAGCGGGGGGGTCTTACAATGAGCAGTTCTTC
>TRBJ2-7|few|TRBD2|TRBV6-5
CASSYSSGGGAYEQYF
TGTGCCAGCAGTTACTCCTCGGGAGGAGGCGCCTACGAGCAGTACTTC
>TRBJ2-3|few|TRBD2|TRBV23-1
CASSQIELAGAADTQYF
TGCGCCAGCAGTCAAATCGAACTAGCGGGAGCGGCAGATACGCAGTATTTT
>TRBJ2-1|many|TRBD2|TRBV28
CASSLWGTSGEAAYNEQFF
TGTGCCAGCAGTTTATGGGGGACTAGCGGAGAGGCAGCCTACAATGAGCAGTTCTTC
>TRBJ2-1|NA|TRBD2|TRBV5-6
CASRLADYNEQFF
TGTGCCAGCAGGCTAGCGGACTACAATGAGCAGTTCTTC
>TRBJ2-1|NA|TRBD2|TRBV5-1
CASSLRAGEDEQFF
TGCGCCAGCAGCTTGCGGGCGGGAGAGGATGAGCAGTTCTTC
>TRBJ2-6|few|TRBD2|TRBV23-1
CASSQSPTSGRAGANVLTF
TGCGCCAGCAGTCAATCGCCTACTAGCGGGAGGGCTGGGGCCAACGTCCTGACTTTC
>TRBJ2-1|NA|TRBD1|TRBV29-1
CSAGSSTGVRNEQFF
TGCAGCGCTGGATCGTCGACAGGGGTAAGAAATGAGCAGTTCTTC
>TRBJ2-2|few|NA|TRBV29-1
CSLKSWTGELFF
TGCAGCCTGAAGTCTTGGACCGGGGAGCTGTTTTTT
>TRBJ2-3|few|NA|TRBV14
CASSQEGHSNSQYF
TGTGCCAGCAGCCAAGAAGGCCACTCCAATTCGCAGTATTTT
>TRBJ2-5|few|NA|TRBV28
CASRSTGKETQYF
TGTGCCAGCAGATCCACAGGGAAAGAGACCCAGTACTTC
>TRBJ2-3|few|NA|TRBV29-1
CSVEYLGVHTDTQYF
TGCAGCGTGGAATATCTCGGGGTCCACACAGATACGCAGTATTTT
>TRBJ2-1|NA|TRBD2|TRBV4-1
CASSLGSSGGNEQFF
TGCGCCAGCAGCCTAGGGTCTAGCGGGGGGAATGAGCAGTTCTTC
>TRBJ1-1|NA|NA|TRBV27
CASSFGGGTEAFF
TGTGCCAGCAGTTTTGGGGGGGGCACTGAAGCTTTCTTT
>TRBJ2-1|NA|NA|TRBV5-1
CASSADYNEQFF
TGCGCCAGCAGCGCTGACTACAATGAGCAGTTCTTC
>TRBJ2-3|few|NA|TRBV11-2
CASSLDSADTQYF
TGTGCCAGCAGCTTAGATTCGGCAGATACGCAGTATTTT
>TRBJ2-2|few|NA|TRBV27
CASSLTDLSGELFF
TGTGCCAGCAGTTTAACCGACCTCTCCGGGGAGCTGTTTTTT
>TRBJ2-7|NA|NA|TRBV27
CASSIGLPLEQYF
TGTGCCAGCAGTATCGGACTCCCCCTCGAGCAGTACTTC
>TRBJ2-2|few|NA|TRBV7-2
CASSLALIGELFF
TGTGCCAGCAGCTTAGCGTTGATCGGGGAGCTGTTTTTT
>TRBJ1-1|NA|NA|TRBV27
CASSLRGGTEAFF
TGTGCCAGCAGTTTAAGGGGTGGGACTGAAGCTTTCTTT
>TRBJ2-5|few|NA|TRBV29-1
CSVLSGVRETQYF
TGCAGCGTTTTATCAGGGGTTCGGGAGACCCAGTACTTC
>TRBJ2-1|NA|NA|TRBV4-3
CASSQDPTGSYNEQFF
TGCGCCAGCAGCCAAGATCCAACAGGCTCCTACAATGAGCAGTTCTTC
>TRBJ2-7|few|TRBD2|TRBV7-8
CASSLMVGGPSGITYEQYF
TGTGCCAGCAGCTTAATGGTGGGGGGTCCTAGCGGAATAACCTACGAGCAGTACTTC
>TRBJ2-5|NA|NA|TRBV21-1
CASSPIGRDVETQYF
TGTGCCAGCAGTCCTATCGGGAGGGACGTGGAGACCCAGTACTTC
>TRBJ2-1|NA|NA|TRBV2
CASRGVSYNEQFF
TGTGCAAGCCGCGGGGTCTCCTACAATGAGCAGTTCTTC
>TRBJ1-5|NA|NA|TRBV5-6
CASSFGGDQPQHF
TGTGCCAGCAGCTTTGGAGGGGATCAGCCCCAGCATTTT
>TRBJ2-1|NA|NA|TRBV27
CASSLRGDEQFF
TGTGCCAGCAGTTTACGGGGAGATGAGCAGTTCTTC
>TRBJ2-1|few|TRBD1|TRBV29-1
CSTGQGNEQFF
TGCAGCACAGGACAGGGCAATGAGCAGTTCTTC
>TRBJ2-1|NA|NA|TRBV27
CASSLLGTSDEQFF
TGTGCCAGCAGTTTACTGGGGACCAGCGATGAGCAGTTCTTC
>TRBJ1-4|few|NA|TRBV27
CASGRANEKLFF
TGTGCCAGTGGACGGGCTAATGAAAAACTGTTTTTT
>TRBJ2-2|NA|NA|TRBV5-4
CASSLVGRTTGELFF
TGTGCCAGCAGCTTGGTTGGCAGAACCACCGGGGAGCTGTTTTTT
>TRBJ2-1|NA|NA|TRBV29-1
CSVEEVGSLRVYNEQFF
TGCAGCGTTGAAGAGGTCGGCAGCTTAAGGGTCTACAATGAGCAGTTCTTC
>TRBJ2-5|NA|TRBD1|TRBV5-1
CASGGTGGPLETQYF
TGCGCCAGCGGTGGGACAGGGGGTCCCCTAGAGACCCAGTACTTC
>TRBJ2-5|NA|TRBD2|TRBV29-1
CSVAAGLAGNQETQYF
TGCAGCGTTGCGGCGGGGCTAGCGGGGAACCAAGAGACCCAGTACTTC
>TRBJ1-2|NA|NA|TRBV29-1
CSVFRGRDYGYTF
TGCAGCGTTTTCCGGGGAAGAGACTATGGCTACACCTTC
>TRBJ2-7|few|TRBD1|TRBV29-1
CSVRTGGEGEQYF
TGCAGCGTCCGGACAGGGGGCGAGGGCGAGCAGTACTTC
>TRBJ2-3|NA|NA|TRBV27
CASSPYLTDTQYF
TGTGCCAGCAGTCCCTACCTCACAGATACGCAGTATTTT
>TRBJ2-7|NA|NA|TRBV5-1
CASSSNPGQGVVEQYF
TGCGCCAGCAGCTCGAACCCTGGGCAGGGAGTCGTCGAGCAGTACTTC
>TRBJ2-3|NA|TRBD1|TRBV6-5
CASSPGTEVDTQYF
TGTGCCAGCAGTCCCGGGACAGAAGTGGATACGCAGTATTTT
>TRBJ1-1|few|NA|TRBV4-1
CASSQMVENTEAFF
TGCGCCAGCAGCCAGATGGTGGAGAACACTGAAGCTTTCTTT
>TRBJ2-1|NA|NA|TRBV9
CASSVGHPYNEQFF
TGTGCCAGCAGCGTAGGTCACCCCTACAATGAGCAGTTCTTC
>TRBJ2-7|NA|TRBD1|TRBV5-1
CASRSGTGAAEQYF
TGCGCCAGCAGGTCCGGGACAGGGGCGGCCGAGCAGTACTTC
>TRBJ1-1|NA|NA|TRBV29-1
CSVEPDTEAFF
TGCAGCGTTGAACCTGACACTGAAGCTTTCTTT
>TRBJ2-7|few|NA|TRBV29-1
CSGLCQGWYEQYF
TGCAGCGGTCTTTGTCAGGGGTGGTACGAGCAGTACTTC